In this sample, the clone carrying this T cell receptor (beta chain) turned up a few times. Its antigen is unidentified. The junction departs from the called germline gene at one end, perhaps through a read error. For TCRbeta, the library was prepared with unique molecular identifiers. In TCRdb, the PCR reads were re-called with MiXCR into one record per CDR3 protein. The profile shows around 210,000 distinct CDR3 sequences, approximately 7% of them singletons. The data were obtained in a study of T-cell reconstitution after alpha-beta-depleted transplantation in children. Findings and caveats of the study: Recipient T cells and thymic progenitors that survived were the source of the high TCRbeta diversity seen at day 60 in some patients. T cells produced anew were the main source of T-cell counts and diversity one year after transplant. It was reported that alpha-beta T cells came from several hundred expanded graft clones (about two months after transplant).

The CDR3 totals 12 residues. Germline V gene data show CDR1 as DFQATT and CDR2 as SNEGSKA (reference sequence). The sequence came from a boy between 2 and 10 years old with acute lymphoblastic leukemia, due to receive a stem cell transplant. Material: PBMCs, obtained before TCRalphabeta/CD19-depleted stem cell transplant. This rearrangement joins TRBV20-1 to TRBJ2-1; unclear D gene. CDR3 region: CSSRLMRNEQFF. The CDR3 region has the DNA TGCAGTTCTAGACTTATGAGAAATGAGCAGTTCTTC.